These 8 T cell receptor beta chains were sequenced from one sample in a study of blood T cell repertoires in COVID-19. Assay: immunoSEQ multiplex PCR; the TCRdb copy retains only in-frame clones and omits some. The table records more than 110,000 clones, 80% to 90% of them present only once. Sequencing was done on a sample of peripheral blood. The receptor set was obtained from a man in his 60s with active or convalescent COVID-19.

The chain couples TRBV6-2 or TRBV6-3 to TRBJ1-1; no reliable D call. V was clipped by 6 bases and J by 4 bases, with 15 bases between them. The CDR3 is 14 amino acids. Germline CDR1 reads MNHEY; CDR2 reads SVGEGT. CDR3 residues: CASSRWALGTEAFF. DNA of the CDR3: TGTGCCAGCAGCAGGTGGGCCTTAGGCACTGAAGCTTTCTTT.

The rearrangement links TRBV19 to TRBJ1-1, with 8 bases lining up with TRBD1. This CDR3 contains 16 residues. V trimming: 2 bases; J trimming: 4 bases; junction bases outside the gene matches: 9. The germline V gene has CDR1 LNHDA and CDR2 SQIVND (reference sequence). Here the CDR3 reads CASSIWPGGVGTEAFF. The CDR3 nucleotides read TGTGCCAGTAGTATATGGCCAGGGGGCGTCGGCACTGAAGCTTTCTTT. Complete variable domain (other parts from reference TRBV19 and TRBJ1-1): DGGITQSPKYLFRKEGQNVTLSCEQNLNHDAMYWYRQDPGQGLRLIYYSQIVNDFQKGDIAEGYSVSREKKESFPLTVTSAQKNPTAFYLCASSIWPGGVGTEAFFGQGTRLTVV.

This clone was counted once. This sequence joins TRBV27 and TRBJ1-2; D gene uncertain. The V and J ends lost 1 base and 0 bases respectively, with 6 bases between them. CDR1 is MNHEY and CDR2 is SMNVEV in the germline V gene (reference sequence). CDR3 length: 14 amino acids. Here the CDR3 reads CASSLYGTNYGYTF. The CDR3 DNA reads as TGTGCCAGCAGTTTATACGGGACTAACTATGGCTACACCTTC.

This chain links TRBV7-2 with TRBJ1-3; 8 bases line up with TRBD1. This CDR3 comprises 14 residues. Per the germline V gene, CDR1 is SGHTA and CDR2 is FQGNSA. Trimming cost V 5 bases and J 3 bases; bases outside gene matches: 3. The CDR3, as DNA: TGTGCCAGCAGCGTAGGACAGGGTGGAAACACCATATATTTT. Translating gives CASSVGQGGNTIYF.

CDR3 loop: CASSFRQASGTIYF. As DNA, the CDR3 is TGTGCCAGCAGTTTTCGACAGGCCTCAGGGACCATATATTTT. The chain carries TRBV28 and TRBJ1-3; weak D call: TRBD1 (6 bases). This CDR3 has 14 residues. Germline CDR1 reads MDHEN; CDR2 reads SYDVKM. V dropped 3 bases and J dropped 10 bases, with 16 bases sitting between them.

CDR3 loop: CASSQPITYEQYF. CDR3 coding DNA: TGTGCCAGCAGTCAACCGATTACATACGAGCAGTACTTC. V and J are TRBV6-6 and TRBJ2-7, with unresolved D. V was shortened by 5 bases and J by 4 bases, with 12 bases between the two germline ends. CDR3 length: 13 residues. Germline lookup yields CDR1 MNHNY and CDR2 SVGAGI (reference sequence).

The chain joins TRBV7-2 to TRBJ1-1; weak D call: TRBD1 (6 bases). Trimming cost V 4 bases and J 5 bases, with 14 bases left between them. The CDR3 contains 14 residues. Germline values: CDR1 SGHTA, CDR2 FQGNSA. The CDR3 reads CASSSQGRGTEAFF. CDR3 nucleotides: TGTGCCAGCAGCTCTCAGGGGAGAGGTACTGAAGCTTTCTTT.

V is TRBV4-1 and J is TRBJ2-7; D perhaps matches TRBD2 (5 bases). This CDR3 has 15 residues. Germline values: CDR1 MGHRA, CDR2 YSYEKL. Trimming removed 3 bases at V and 0 bases at J, with 12 bases between. The CDR3 DNA sequence: TGCGCCAGCAGCCAGGTACTAGGGAGCTCCTACGAGCAGTACTTC. The encoded protein is CASSQVLGSSYEQYF.